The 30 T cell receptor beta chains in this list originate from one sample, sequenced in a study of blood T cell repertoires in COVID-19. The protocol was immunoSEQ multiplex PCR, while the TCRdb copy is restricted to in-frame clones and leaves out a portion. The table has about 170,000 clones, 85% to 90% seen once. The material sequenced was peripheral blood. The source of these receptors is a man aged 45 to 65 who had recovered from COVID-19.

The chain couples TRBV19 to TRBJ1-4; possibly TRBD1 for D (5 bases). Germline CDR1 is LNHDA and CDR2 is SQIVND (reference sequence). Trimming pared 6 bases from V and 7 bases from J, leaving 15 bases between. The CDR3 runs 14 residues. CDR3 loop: CASSQGFQSEKLFF. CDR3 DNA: TGTGCCAGTAGCCAGGGTTTCCAGAGTGAAAAACTGTTTTTT.

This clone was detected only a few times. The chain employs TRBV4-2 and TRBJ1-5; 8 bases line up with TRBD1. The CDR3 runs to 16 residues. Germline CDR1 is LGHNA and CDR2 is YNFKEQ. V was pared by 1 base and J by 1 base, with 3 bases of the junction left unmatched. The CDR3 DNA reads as TGTGCCAGCAGCCAAGCCAGGGACAGGAGCAATCAGCCCCAGCATTTT. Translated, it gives CASSQARDRSNQPQHF.

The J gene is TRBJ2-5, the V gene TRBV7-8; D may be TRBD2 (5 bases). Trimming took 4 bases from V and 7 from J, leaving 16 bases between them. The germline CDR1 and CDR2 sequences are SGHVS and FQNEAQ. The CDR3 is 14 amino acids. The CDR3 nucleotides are TGTGCCAGCAGCTCCTCTTCGGAACGGGGGACCCAGTACTTC. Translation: CASSSSSERGTQYF.

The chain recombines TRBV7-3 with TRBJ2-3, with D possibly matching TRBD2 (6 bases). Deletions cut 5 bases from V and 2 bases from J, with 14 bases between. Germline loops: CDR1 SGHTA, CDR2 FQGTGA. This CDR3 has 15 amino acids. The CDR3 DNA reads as TGTGCCAGCAGCGGCCGGGCGGGGACCACAGATACGCAGTATTTT. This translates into CASSGRAGTTDTQYF.

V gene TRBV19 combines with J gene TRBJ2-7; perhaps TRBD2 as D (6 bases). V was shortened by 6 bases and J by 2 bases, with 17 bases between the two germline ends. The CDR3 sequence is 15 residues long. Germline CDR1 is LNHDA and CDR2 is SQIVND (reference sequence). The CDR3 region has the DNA TGTGCCAGTAGGAAGGGCGGGGCTCGCACCTACGAGCAGTACTTC. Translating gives CASRKGGARTYEQYF.

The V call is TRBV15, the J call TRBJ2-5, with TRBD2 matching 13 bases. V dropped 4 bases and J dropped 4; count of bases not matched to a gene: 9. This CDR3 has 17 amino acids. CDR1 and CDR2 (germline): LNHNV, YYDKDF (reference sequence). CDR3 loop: CATSKDAGLAGRETQYF. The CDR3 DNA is TGTGCCACCAGCAAAGACGCGGGACTAGCGGGACGAGAGACCCAGTACTTC.

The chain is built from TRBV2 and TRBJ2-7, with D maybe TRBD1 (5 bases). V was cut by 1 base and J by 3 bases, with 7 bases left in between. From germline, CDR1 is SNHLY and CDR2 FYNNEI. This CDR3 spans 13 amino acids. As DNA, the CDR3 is TGTGCCAGCAGTGAAGGCGGACACTACGAGCAGTACTTC. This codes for CASSEGGHYEQYF.

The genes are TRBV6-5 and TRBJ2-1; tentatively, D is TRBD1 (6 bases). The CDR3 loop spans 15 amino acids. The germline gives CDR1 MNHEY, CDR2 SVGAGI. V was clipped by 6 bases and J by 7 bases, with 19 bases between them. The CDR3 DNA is TGTGCCAGCAGCTCCCCGATCGTGGGGGCTAATGAGCAGTTCTTC. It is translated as CASSSPIVGANEQFF.

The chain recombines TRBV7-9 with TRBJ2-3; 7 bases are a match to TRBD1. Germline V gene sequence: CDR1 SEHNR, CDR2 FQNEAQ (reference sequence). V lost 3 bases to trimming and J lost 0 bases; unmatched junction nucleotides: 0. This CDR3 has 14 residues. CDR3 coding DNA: TGTGCCAGCAGCTTGGGACAGAGCACAGATACGCAGTATTTT. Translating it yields CASSLGQSTDTQYF. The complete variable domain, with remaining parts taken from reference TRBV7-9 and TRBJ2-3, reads DTGVSQNPRHKITKRGQNVTFRCDPISEHNRLYWYRQTLGQGPEFLTYFQNEAQLEKSRLLSDRFSAERPKGSFSTLEIQRTEQGDSAMYLCASSLGQSTDTQYFGPGTRLTVL.

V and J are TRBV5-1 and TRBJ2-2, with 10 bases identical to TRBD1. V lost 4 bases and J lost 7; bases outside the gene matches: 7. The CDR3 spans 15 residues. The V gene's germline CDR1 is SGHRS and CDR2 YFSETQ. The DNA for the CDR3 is TGCGCCAGCAGCCTGGGACAGGGGAAGGGCGGGGAGCTGTTTTTT. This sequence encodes CASSLGQGKGGELFF.

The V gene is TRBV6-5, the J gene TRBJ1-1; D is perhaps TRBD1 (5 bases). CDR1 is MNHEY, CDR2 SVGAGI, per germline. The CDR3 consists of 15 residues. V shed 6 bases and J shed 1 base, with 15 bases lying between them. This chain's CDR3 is CASRVSGSGNTEAFF. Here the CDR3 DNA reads TGTGCCAGCAGAGTCTCAGGGTCGGGGAACACTGAAGCTTTCTTT.

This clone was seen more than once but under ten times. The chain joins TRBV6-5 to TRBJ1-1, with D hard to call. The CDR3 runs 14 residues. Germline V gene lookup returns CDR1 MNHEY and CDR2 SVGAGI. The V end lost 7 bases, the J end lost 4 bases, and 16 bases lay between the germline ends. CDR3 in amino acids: CASNTDPVGTEAFF. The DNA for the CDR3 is TGTGCCAGCAATACAGACCCGGTGGGCACTGAAGCTTTCTTT.

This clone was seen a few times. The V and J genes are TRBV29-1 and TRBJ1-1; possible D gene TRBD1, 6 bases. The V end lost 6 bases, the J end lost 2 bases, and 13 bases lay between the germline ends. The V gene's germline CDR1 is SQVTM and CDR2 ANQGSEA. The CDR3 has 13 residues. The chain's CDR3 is CSVVHRANTEAFF. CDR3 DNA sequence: TGCAGCGTGGTGCACAGGGCTAACACTGAAGCTTTCTTT.

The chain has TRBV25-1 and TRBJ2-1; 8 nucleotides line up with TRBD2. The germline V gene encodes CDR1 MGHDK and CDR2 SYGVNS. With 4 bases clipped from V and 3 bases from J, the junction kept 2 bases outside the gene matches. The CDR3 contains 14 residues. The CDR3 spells CASSVAGGYNEQFF. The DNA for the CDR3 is TGTGCCAGCAGTGTCGCGGGAGGCTACAATGAGCAGTTCTTC.

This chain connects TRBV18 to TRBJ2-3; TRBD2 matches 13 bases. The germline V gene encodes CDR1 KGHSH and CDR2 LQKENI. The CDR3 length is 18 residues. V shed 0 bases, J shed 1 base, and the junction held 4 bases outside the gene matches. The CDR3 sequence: CASSPPGGLAGGTDTQYF. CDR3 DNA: TGTGCCAGCTCACCACCCGGAGGACTAGCGGGGGGCACAGATACGCAGTATTTT.

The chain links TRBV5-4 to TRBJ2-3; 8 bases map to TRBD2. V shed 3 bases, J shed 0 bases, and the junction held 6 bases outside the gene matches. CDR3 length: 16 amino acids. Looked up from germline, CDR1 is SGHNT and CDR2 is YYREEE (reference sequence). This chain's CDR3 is CASSWGGGRSTDTQYF. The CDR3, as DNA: TGTGCCAGCAGCTGGGGGGGCGGGAGGAGCACAGATACGCAGTATTTT.

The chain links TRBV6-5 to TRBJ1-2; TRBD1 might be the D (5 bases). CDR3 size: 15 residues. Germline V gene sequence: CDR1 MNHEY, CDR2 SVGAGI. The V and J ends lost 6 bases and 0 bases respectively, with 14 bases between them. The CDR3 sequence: CASRPGGGANYGYTF. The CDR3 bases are TGTGCCAGCAGACCCGGGGGGGGAGCTAACTATGGCTACACCTTC.

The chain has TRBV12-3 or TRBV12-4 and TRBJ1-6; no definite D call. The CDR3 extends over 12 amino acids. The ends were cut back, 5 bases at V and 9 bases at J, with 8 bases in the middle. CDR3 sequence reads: CASSTAISPLHF. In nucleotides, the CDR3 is TGTGCCAGCAGTACAGCCATTTCACCCCTCCACTTT.

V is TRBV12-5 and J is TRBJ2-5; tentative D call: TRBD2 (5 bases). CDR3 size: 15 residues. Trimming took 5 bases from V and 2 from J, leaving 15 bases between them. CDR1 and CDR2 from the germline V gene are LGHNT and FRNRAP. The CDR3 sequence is CASGPTGMSQETQYF. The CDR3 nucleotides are TGTGCTAGTGGTCCCACCGGGATGAGTCAAGAGACCCAGTACTTC.

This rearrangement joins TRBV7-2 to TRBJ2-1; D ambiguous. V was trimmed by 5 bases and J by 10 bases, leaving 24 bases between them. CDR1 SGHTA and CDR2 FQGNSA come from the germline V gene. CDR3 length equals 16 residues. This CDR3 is CASSREQAGVLREQFF. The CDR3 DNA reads TGTGCCAGCAGCAGAGAACAAGCCGGAGTGTTAAGGGAGCAGTTCTTC.

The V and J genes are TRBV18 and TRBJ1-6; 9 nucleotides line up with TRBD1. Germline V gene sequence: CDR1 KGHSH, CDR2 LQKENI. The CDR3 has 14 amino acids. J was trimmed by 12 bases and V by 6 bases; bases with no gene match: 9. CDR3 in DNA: TGTGCCAGCTCGCCAACAGGGGGCGATTTACCCCTCCACTTT. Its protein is CASSPTGGDLPLHF.

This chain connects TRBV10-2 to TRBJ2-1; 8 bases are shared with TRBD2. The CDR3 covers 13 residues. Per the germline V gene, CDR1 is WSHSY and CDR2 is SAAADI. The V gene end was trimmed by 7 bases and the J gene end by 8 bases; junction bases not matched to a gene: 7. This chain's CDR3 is CASKTPGGDEQFF. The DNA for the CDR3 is TGCGCCAGCAAGACCCCCGGGGGGGATGAGCAGTTCTTC.

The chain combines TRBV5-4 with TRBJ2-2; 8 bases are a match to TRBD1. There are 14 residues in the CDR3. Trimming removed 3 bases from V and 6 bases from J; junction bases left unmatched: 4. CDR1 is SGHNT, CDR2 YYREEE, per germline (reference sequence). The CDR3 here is CASSWTGISGELFF. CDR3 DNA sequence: TGTGCCAGCAGCTGGACAGGGATCTCCGGGGAGCTGTTTTTT.

The CDR3 protein is CASSPTRQGTDTQYF. The DNA for the CDR3 is TGTGCCAGCTCACCAACACGACAGGGCACAGATACGCAGTATTTT. The J gene is TRBJ2-3, the V gene TRBV18; D possibly corresponds to TRBD1 (6 bases). Germline assignment: CDR1 KGHSH and CDR2 LQKENI. The CDR3 is made up of 15 amino acids. Trimming took off 2 bases at V and 1 base at J, with 10 bases between the two ends.

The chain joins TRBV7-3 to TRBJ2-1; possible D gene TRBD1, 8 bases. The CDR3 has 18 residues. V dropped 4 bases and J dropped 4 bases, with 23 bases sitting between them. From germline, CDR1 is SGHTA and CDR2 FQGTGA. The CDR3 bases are TGTGCCAGCAGCTCCGAACACATAAACAGGGGGGGTTACAATGAGCAGTTCTTC. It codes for CASSSEHINRGGYNEQFF.

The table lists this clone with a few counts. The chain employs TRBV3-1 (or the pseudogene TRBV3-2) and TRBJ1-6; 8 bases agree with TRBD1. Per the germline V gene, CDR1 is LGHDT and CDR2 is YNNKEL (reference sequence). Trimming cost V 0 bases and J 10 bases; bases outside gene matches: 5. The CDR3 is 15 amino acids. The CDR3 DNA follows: TGTGCCAGCAGCCAAGAGCCAGGGGGCCGGTCACCCCTCCACTTT. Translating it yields CASSQEPGGRSPLHF.

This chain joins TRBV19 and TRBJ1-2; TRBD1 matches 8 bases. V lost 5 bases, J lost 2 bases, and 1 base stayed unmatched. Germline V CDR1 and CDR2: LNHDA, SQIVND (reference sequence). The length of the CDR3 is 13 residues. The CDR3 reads CASSQGANYGYTF. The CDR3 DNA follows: TGTGCCAGTAGTCAGGGGGCAAACTATGGCTACACCTTC. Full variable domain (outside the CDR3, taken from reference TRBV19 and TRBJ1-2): DGGITQSPKYLFRKEGQNVTLSCEQNLNHDAMYWYRQDPGQGLRLIYYSQIVNDFQKGDIAEGYSVSREKKESFPLTVTSAQKNPTAFYLCASSQGANYGYTFGSGTRLTVV.

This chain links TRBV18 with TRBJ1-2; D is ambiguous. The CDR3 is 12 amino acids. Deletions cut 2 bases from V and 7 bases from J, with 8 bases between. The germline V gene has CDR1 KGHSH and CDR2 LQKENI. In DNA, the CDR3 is TGTGCCAGCTCACCAGGGCGTACTGGCTACACCTTC. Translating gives CASSPGRTGYTF. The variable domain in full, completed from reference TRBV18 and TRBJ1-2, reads NAGVMQNPRHLVRRRGQEARLRCSPMKGHSHVYWYRQLPEEGLKFMVYLQKENIIDESGMPKERFSAEFPKEGPSILRIQQVVRGDSAAYFCASSPGRTGYTFGSGTRLTVV.

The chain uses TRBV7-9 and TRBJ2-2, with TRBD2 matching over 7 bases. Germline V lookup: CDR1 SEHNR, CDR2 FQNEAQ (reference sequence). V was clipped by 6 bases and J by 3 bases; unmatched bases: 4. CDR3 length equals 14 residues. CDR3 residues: CASRAGVDTGELFF. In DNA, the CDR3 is TGTGCCAGCAGGGCGGGAGTGGACACCGGGGAGCTGTTTTTT.

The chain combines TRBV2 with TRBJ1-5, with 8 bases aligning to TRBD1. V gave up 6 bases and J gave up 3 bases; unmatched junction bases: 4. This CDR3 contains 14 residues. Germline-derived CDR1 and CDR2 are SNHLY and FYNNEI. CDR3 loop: CASREDRDNQPQHF. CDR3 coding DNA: TGTGCCAGCAGGGAGGACAGGGACAATCAGCCCCAGCATTTT.